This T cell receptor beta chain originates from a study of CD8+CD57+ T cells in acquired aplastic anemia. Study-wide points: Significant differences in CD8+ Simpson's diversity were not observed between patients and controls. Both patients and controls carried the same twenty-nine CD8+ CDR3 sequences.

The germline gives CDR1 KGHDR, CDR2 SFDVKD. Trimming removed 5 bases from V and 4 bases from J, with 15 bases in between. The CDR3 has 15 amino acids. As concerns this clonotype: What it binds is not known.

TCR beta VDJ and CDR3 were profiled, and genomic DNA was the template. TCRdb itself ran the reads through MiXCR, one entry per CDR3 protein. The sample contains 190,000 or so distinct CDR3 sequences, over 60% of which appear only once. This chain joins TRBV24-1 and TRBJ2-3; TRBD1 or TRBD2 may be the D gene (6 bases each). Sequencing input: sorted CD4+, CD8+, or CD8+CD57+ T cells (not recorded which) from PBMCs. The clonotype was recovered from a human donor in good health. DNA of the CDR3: TGTGCCACCAGTGGCGACAGGAGGGGGTCAGATACGCAGTATTTT. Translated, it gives CATSGDRRGSDTQYF.